This T cell receptor beta chain came from a study of CD8+CD57+ T cells in acquired aplastic anemia. Overall study: Yields of DNA that came from sorted CD4+ and CD8+ cells averaged about 3.4 ug.

Sequencing was done on patients that had shown CD8+CD57+ cell expansion by flow cytometry. Investigators profiled TCR beta VDJ and CDR3 from genomic DNA template. Each CDR3 protein is one row after TCRdb ran MiXCR on the reads. The sample lists around 500,000 distinct CDR3 sequences; around 33% were seen once. This CDR3 region has 16 residues. J lost 5 bases, V lost 4 bases, and 13 bases had no gene match. Points from the study as a whole: Patients versus controls showed no significant CD8+ Simpson's diversity difference. Around 30 sequences, all CD8+ CDR3, were shared between patients and controls.

To note about this clonotype: The antigen is undetermined.

The source is a human donor with aplastic anemia. The V and J genes are TRBV12-3 or TRBV12-4 and TRBJ2-5, with 7 nucleotides matching TRBD2. What was sequenced was sorted CD4+, CD8+, or CD8+CD57+ T cells (not recorded which) from PBMCs. CDR3 coding DNA: TGTGCCAGCAGTTCCGATCCGGGAGGTTGGGAGGAGACCCAGTACTTC. Protein sequence: CASSSDPGGWEETQYF.